The count of the clone carrying this TCR beta chain is one. The data derive from a study of blood T cell repertoires in COVID-19. Study context: Whether acute or convalescent, the COVID-19 samples came from the United States, Italy and Spain. T cells, B-cell-depleted T cells, or PBMCs provided the cDNA or gDNA that served as material.

Study processing details: It was from reference gene primer amplification that nucleated cell counts were estimated. Profiling relied on immunoSEQ multiplex PCR, and the TCRdb table lists in-frame clones only, not all of them. The D gene and trimming were derived from the DNA, and the V and J assignments and clone size from that table. The sample includes roughly 37,000 clones, 60% to 85% of them seen just once. Source material: peripheral blood. The receptor was derived from a man aged 55 to 70 with active COVID-19.

The CDR3 nucleotides read TGTGCCAGCCTGGGGCGGGGGGGCGTTTATACGCAGTATTTT. The encoded protein is CASLGRGGVYTQYF. The rearrangement joins TRBV6-6 to TRBJ2-3, with 9 bases fitting TRBD2. Germline trimming cut 8 bases from V and 7 bases from J; bases unmatched to any gene: 10. Germline CDR1 is MNHNY and CDR2 is SVGAGI (reference sequence). The CDR3 spans 14 residues.